The clone carrying this T cell receptor (beta chain) showed up just a few times. Its target is unknown. The entry originates in a study of T cell responses to AZD1222 COVID-19 vaccine. The CDR3 is 14 residues long. Germline V gives CDR1 MDHEN, CDR2 SYDVKM. The V gene end was trimmed by 7 bases and the J gene end by 7 bases; junction bases not matched to a gene: 13. The table came from immunoSEQ multiplex PCR; TCRdb's copy has only in-frame clones and leaves some out. The table lists 75,000 to 100,000 clones, approximately 94% of them singletons. The study, taken as a whole, reports: Seropositive AZD1222 recipients at baseline numbered only 5 to 7. Reportedly, close to half of spike-specific TCRs are directed against unmutated variant regions.

This TCR came from an adult in good health. The material sequenced was peripheral blood, taken on day 0 of AZD1222 vaccination. The chain carries TRBV28 and TRBJ2-7, with TRBD1 matching 7 bases. The CDR3 region is CASKLMTGSGEQYF. The CDR3 DNA reads as TGTGCCAGCAAGTTGATGACAGGGTCTGGGGAGCAGTACTTC.